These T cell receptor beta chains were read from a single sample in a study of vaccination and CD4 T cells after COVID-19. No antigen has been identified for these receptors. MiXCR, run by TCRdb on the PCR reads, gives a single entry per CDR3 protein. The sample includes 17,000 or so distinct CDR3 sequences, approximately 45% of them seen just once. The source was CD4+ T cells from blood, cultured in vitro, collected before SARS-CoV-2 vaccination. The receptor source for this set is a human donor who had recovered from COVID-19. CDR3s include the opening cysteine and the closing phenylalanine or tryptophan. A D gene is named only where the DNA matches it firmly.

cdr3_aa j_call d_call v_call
CASSRRDRDGQPQHF TRBJ1-5 TRBD1 TRBV6-1
CASSLFGTGYNEQFF TRBJ2-1 TRBD1 TRBV27
CASSIQETQYF TRBJ2-5 . TRBV19
CASKEGIHNSPLHF TRBJ1-6 . TRBV19
CASSPRTVQETQYF TRBJ2-5 . TRBV11-3
CASSPAGGPYEQYF TRBJ2-7 TRBD2 TRBV28
CSVRTGTGGNQPQHF TRBJ1-5 TRBD1 TRBV20-1
CASSDVGSYEQYF TRBJ2-7 . TRBV6-1
CASSEHSYGYTF TRBJ1-2 . TRBV6-2/TRBV6-3
CATSGGQGAQPQHF TRBJ1-5 TRBD1 TRBV24-1
CASSWAVSDTQYF TRBJ2-3 . TRBV6-2/TRBV6-3
CSASDGRRGKGGYTF TRBJ1-2 . TRBV20-1
CSAPQGARTEAFF TRBJ1-1 TRBD1 TRBV20-1
CASSDYNSPLHF TRBJ1-6 . TRBV19
CASSQRRGTPRNTQYF TRBJ2-3 . TRBV11-3
CASSRTSGTTDTQYF TRBJ2-3 TRBD2 TRBV2
CASSSSGGGPYEQYF TRBJ2-7 TRBD2 TRBV7-6
CASSFSPQLGEQFF TRBJ2-1 . TRBV27
CASSALGLQETQYF TRBJ2-5 . TRBV6-1